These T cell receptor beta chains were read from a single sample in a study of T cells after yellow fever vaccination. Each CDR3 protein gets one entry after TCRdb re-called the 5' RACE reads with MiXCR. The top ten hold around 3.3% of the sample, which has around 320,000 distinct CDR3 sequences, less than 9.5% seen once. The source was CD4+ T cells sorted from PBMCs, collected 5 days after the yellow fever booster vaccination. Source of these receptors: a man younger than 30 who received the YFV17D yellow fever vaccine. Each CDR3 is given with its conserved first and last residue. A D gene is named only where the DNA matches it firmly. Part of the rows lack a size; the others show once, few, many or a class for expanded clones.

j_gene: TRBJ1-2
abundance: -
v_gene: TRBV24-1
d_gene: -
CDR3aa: CATSDGGTDYGYTF
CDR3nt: TGTGCCACCAGTGATGGAGGGACGGACTATGGCTACACCTTC

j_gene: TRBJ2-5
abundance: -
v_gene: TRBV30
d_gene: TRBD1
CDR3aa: CAWSVLTGAGETQYF
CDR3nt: TGTGCCTGGAGTGTTCTGACAGGGGCAGGGGAGACCCAGTACTTC

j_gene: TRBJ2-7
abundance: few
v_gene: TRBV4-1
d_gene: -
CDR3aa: CASSQAHPEEQYF
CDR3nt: TGCGCCAGCAGCCAAGCTCACCCGGAAGAGCAGTACTTC

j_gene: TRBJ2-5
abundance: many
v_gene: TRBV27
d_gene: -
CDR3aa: CASSLFGRPQETQYF
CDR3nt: TGTGCCAGCAGTTTATTCGGACGACCACAAGAGACCCAGTACTTC

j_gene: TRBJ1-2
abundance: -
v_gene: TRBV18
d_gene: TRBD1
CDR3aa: CASSPRDRADYGYTF
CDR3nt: TGTGCCAGCTCACCACGGGACAGGGCGGACTATGGCTACACCTTC

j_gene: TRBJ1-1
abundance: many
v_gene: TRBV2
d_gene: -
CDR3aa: CASSRVNTEAFF
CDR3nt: TGTGCCAGCAGCCGAGTAAACACTGAAGCTTTCTTT

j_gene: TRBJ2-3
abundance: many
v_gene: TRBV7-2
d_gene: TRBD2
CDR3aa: CASSWASGVADTQYF
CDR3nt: TGTGCCAGCAGCTGGGCTAGCGGGGTTGCAGATACGCAGTATTTT

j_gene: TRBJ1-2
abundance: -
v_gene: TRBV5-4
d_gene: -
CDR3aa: CASRGGGRGAYGYTF
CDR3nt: TGTGCCAGCAGGGGCGGAGGACGAGGCGCATATGGCTACACCTTC

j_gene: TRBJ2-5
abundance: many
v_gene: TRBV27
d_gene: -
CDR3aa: CASKTMAVQETQYF
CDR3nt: TGTGCCAGCAAAACGATGGCAGTCCAAGAGACCCAGTACTTC

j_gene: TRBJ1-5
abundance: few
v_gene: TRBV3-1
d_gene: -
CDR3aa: CASSLGRANQPQHF
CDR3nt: TGTGCCAGCAGCCTAGGGAGGGCTAATCAGCCCCAGCATTTT

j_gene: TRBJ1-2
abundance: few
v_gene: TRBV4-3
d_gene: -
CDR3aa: CASSQENAPGLSYGYTF
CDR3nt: TGCGCCAGCAGCCAAGAGAACGCACCAGGGCTTAGCTATGGCTACACCTTC

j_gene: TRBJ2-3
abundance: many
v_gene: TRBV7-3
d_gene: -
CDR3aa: CASSLNPVADTQYF
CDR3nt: TGTGCCAGCAGCTTAAACCCCGTTGCAGATACGCAGTATTTT

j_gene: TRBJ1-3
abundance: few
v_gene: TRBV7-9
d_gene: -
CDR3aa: CASSFDLRNTIYF
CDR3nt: TGTGCCAGCAGCTTTGACCTCCGAAACACCATATATTTT

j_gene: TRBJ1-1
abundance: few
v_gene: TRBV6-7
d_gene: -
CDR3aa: CASSYSISSPDGEGDTEAFF
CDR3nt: TGTGCCAGCAGTTACTCGATAAGTAGCCCTGATGGGGAAGGCGACACTGAAGCTTTCTTT

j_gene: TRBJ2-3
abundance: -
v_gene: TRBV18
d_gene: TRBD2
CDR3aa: CASSRPGLGTDTQYF
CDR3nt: TGTGCCAGCTCACGTCCGGGACTAGGGACAGATACGCAGTATTTT

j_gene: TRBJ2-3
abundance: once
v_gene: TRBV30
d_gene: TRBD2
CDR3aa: CAWSVRRLAGDDTQYF
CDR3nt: TGTGCCTGGAGTGTACGGCGGCTAGCGGGGGACGATACGCAGTATTTT

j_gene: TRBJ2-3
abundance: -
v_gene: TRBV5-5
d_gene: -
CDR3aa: CASSTRYERTDTQYF
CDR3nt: TGTGCCAGCAGCACACGCTACGAGCGCACAGATACGCAGTATTTT

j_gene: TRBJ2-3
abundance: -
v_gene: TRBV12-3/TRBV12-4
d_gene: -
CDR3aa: CASMRSHTDTQYF
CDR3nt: TGTGCCAGCATGCGAAGTCACACAGATACGCAGTATTTT

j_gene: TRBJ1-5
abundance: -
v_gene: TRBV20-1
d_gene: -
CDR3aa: CSAPPGGSNQPQHF
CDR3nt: TGCAGTGCCCCCCCGGGGGGATCCAATCAGCCCCAGCATTTT

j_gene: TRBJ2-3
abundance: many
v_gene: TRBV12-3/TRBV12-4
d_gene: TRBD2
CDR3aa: CASSELISSGGTDTQYF
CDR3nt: TGTGCCAGCAGTGAGCTCATTTCTAGCGGGGGCACAGATACGCAGTATTTT

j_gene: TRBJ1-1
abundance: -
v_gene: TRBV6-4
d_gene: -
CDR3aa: CASSVWMNTEAFF
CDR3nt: TGTGCCAGCAGTGTATGGATGAACACTGAAGCTTTCTTT

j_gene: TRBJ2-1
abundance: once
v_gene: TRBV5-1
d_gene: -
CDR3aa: CASSLTLGEQFF
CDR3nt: TGCGCCAGCAGCTTGACTTTAGGAGAGCAGTTCTTC

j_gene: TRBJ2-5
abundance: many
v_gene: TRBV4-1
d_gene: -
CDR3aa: CASSQGTPRGIQETQYF
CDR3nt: TGCGCCAGCAGCCAGGGGACGCCCCGGGGCATTCAAGAGACCCAGTACTTC

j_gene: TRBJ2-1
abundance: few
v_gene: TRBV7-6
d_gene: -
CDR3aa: CASSRETRKPHEQFF
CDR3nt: TGTGCCAGCAGCCGGGAAACTAGGAAGCCCCATGAGCAGTTCTTC

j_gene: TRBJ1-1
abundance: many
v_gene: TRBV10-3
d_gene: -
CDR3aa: CAISEGADMNTEAFF
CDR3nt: TGTGCCATCAGTGAGGGGGCGGATATGAACACTGAAGCTTTCTTT

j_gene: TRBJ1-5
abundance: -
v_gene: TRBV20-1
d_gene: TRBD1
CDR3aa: CSARTGVGQPQHF
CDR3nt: TGCAGTGCTAGGACAGGGGTTGGTCAGCCCCAGCATTTT

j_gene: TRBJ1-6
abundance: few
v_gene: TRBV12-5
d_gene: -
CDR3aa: CASGPSGDSPLHF
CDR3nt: TGTGCTAGTGGACCCTCGGGGGATTCACCCCTCCACTTT

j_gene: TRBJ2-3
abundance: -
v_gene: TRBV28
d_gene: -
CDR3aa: CASSLRSSRLRTDTQYF
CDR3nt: TGTGCCAGCAGTTTAAGGTCTAGCAGACTTCGCACAGATACGCAGTATTTT

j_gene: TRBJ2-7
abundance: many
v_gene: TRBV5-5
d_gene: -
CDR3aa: CASNAVTLGEQYF
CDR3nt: TGTGCCAGCAACGCCGTCACCCTCGGGGAGCAGTACTTC

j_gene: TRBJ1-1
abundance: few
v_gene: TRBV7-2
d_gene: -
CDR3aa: CASTERWNTEAFF
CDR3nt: TGTGCCAGCACCGAACGGTGGAACACTGAAGCTTTCTTT

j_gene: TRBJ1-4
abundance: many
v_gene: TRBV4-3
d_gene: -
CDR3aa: CASSQSPGHQIGGEKLFF
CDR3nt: TGCGCCAGCAGCCAATCTCCGGGACATCAAATTGGTGGTGAAAAACTGTTTTTT

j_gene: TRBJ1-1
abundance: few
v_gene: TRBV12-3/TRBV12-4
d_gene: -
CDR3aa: CASSLVRRGEAFF
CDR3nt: TGTGCCAGCAGTTTAGTCCGGCGGGGTGAAGCTTTCTTT

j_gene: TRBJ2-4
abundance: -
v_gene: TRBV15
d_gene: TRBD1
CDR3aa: CATSGRDRVKNIQYF
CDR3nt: TGTGCCACCTCCGGGCGGGACAGGGTCAAAAACATTCAGTACTTC

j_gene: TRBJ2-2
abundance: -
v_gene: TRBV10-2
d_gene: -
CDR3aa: CASSRRADGELFF
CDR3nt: TGCGCCAGCAGTCGGCGGGCCGACGGGGAGCTGTTTTTT

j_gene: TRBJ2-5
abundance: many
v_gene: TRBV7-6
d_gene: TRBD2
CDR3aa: CASSSSGEETQYF
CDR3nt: TGTGCCAGCAGCTCTAGCGGGGAAGAGACCCAGTACTTC

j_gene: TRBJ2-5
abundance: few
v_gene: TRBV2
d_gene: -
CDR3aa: CASSWDIAETQYF
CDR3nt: TGTGCCAGCAGTTGGGACATAGCGGAGACCCAGTACTTC

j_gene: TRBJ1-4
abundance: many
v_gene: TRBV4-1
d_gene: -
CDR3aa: CASSQGAGVTGKLFF
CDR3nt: TGCGCCAGCAGCCAAGGTGCAGGGGTTACGGGAAAACTGTTTTTT

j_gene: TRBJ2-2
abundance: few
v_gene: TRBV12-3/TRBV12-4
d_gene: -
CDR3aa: CASSLARGAAGGELFF
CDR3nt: TGTGCCAGCAGTTTAGCGCGAGGGGCAGCGGGCGGGGAGCTGTTTTTT

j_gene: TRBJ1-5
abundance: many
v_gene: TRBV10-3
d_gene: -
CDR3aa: CAIRAFRPSNQPQHF
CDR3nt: TGTGCCATCAGAGCTTTTAGGCCTAGCAATCAGCCCCAGCATTTT

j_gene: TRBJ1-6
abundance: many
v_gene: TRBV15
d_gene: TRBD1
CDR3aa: CATRPDRGAYNSPLHF
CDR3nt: TGTGCCACCAGACCGGACAGGGGGGCTTATAATTCACCCCTCCACTTT

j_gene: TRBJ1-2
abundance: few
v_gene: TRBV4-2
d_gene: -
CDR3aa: CASSQGGQGYTF
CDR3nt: TGTGCCAGCAGCCAGGGGGGACAAGGCTACACCTTC

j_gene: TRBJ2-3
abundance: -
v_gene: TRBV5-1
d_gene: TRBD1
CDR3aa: CASSSIGQGSTDTQYF
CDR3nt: TGCGCCAGCAGCTCCATAGGACAGGGTAGCACAGATACGCAGTATTTT

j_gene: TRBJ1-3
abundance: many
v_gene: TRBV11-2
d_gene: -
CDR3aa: CASSLMGSGNTIYF
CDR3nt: TGTGCCAGCAGCTTAATGGGCTCTGGAAACACCATATATTTT

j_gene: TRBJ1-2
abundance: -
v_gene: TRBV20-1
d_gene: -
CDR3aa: CSAREAGSRYGYTF
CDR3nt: TGCAGTGCTAGAGAGGCAGGATCGAGGTATGGCTACACCTTC

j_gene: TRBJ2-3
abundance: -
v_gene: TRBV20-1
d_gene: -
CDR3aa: CSARQSGETQYF
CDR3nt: TGCAGTGCTAGACAGTCGGGGGAGACGCAGTATTTT

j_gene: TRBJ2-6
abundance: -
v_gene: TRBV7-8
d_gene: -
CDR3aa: CASSPDSFPTVLTF
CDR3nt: TGTGCCAGCAGCCCGGACAGTTTTCCCACCGTCCTGACTTTC

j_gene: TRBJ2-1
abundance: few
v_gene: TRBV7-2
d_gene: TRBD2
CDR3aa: CASSLRASGGDEQFF
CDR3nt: TGTGCCAGCAGCTTAAGGGCTAGCGGGGGGGATGAGCAGTTCTTC

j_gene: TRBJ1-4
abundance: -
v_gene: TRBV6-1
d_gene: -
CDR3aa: CASSEWTATNEKLFF
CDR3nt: TGTGCCAGCAGTGAATGGACAGCAACTAATGAAAAACTGTTTTTT

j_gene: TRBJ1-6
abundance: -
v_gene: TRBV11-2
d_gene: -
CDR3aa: CASRAGDINSPLHF
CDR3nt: TGTGCCAGCAGGGCCGGGGATATTAATTCACCCCTCCACTTT

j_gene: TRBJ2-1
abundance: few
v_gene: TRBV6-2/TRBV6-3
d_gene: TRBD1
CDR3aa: CASSRPGTGVIMNEQFF
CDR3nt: TGTGCCAGCAGTCGTCCCGGGACAGGGGTTATTATGAATGAGCAGTTCTTC

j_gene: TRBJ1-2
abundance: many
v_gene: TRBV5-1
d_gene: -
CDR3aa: CASSLASGDYGYTF
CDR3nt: TGCGCCAGCAGCTTGGCTTCAGGCGACTATGGCTACACCTTC

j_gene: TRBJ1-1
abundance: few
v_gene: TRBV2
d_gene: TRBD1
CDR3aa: CASQGQGVSEAFF
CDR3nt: TGTGCCAGCCAAGGACAGGGGGTATCTGAAGCTTTCTTT

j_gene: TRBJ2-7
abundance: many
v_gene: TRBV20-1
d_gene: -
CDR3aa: CSASRAYEQYF
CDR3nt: TGCAGTGCTAGTCGGGCCTACGAGCAGTACTTC

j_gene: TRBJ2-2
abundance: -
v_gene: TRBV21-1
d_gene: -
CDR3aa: CARSNLGQANTGELFF
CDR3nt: TGTGCCAGAAGCAACCTGGGACAGGCGAACACCGGGGAGCTGTTTTTT

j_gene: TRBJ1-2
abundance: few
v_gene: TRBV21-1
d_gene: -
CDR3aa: CASSALERNGSYTF
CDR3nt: TGTGCCAGCAGCGCCCTCGAGAGGAATGGGAGCTACACCTTC

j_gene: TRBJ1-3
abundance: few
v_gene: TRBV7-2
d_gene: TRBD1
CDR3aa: CASSPAPQGGNTIYF
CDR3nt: TGTGCCAGCAGCCCCGCGCCACAGGGGGGAAACACCATATATTTT